The 2 T cell receptor beta chains below come from one sample, sequenced in a study of identical twins. TCRdb used MiXCR to reprocess the 5' RACE reads, holding one entry per CDR3 protein. The data hold approximately 590,000 distinct CDR3 sequences, with 9.6% observed a single time. The same data also contributed to another study, on yellow fever vaccine responses in identical twins.

The sequenced material came from PBMCs. The receptors originated from a woman aged 18-29 years in good health.

The chain links TRBV9 to TRBJ2-2, with a tentative D call TRBD2 (5 bases). V gave up 0 bases and J gave up 5 bases, with 11 bases separating them. Germline V gives CDR1 SGDLS, CDR2 YYNGEE. The CDR3 consists of 15 residues. CDR3 sequence (DNA): TGTGCCAGCAGCGTAGGGTCCTCGGGGACCGGGGAGCTGTTTTTT. Its protein is CASSVGSSGTGELFF.

This clonotype was observed at least ten times. This chain connects TRBV3-1 to TRBJ2-4; TRBD1 matches 7 bases. The germline V gene has CDR1 LGHDT and CDR2 YNNKEL (reference sequence). This CDR3 comprises 14 residues. Trimming removed 3 bases from V and 8 bases from J; junction bases left unmatched: 7. The CDR3 DNA reads as TGTGCCAGCAGCCAGCAGGGGGTGGGTGACATTCAGTACTTC. It translates to CASSQQGVGDIQYF.